A single sample gave rise to the 15 T cell receptor beta chains below, sequenced in a study of technical replicates of blood from a few donors. Clones were read by immunoSEQ multiplex PCR, and TCRdb kept only the in-frame ones, dropping some. The sample carries more than 65,000 clones, less than 95% recorded once. The source material was T cells isolated from PBMCs. All receptors come from a human donor in good health.

V gene TRBV1 combines with J gene TRBJ2-3; the D call TRBD2 from the table was never checked on the DNA. TRBV1 is a known pseudogene. There are 17 residues in the CDR3. The CDR3 coding sequence is TGCACCAGCAGCCAAACCGGGACTAGCGGGGCCCCAGATACGCAGTATTTT. Translation gives CTSSQTGTSGAPDTQYF.

V gene TRBV5-1 combines with J gene TRBJ1-2; D gene uncertain. The germline V gene encodes CDR1 SGHRS and CDR2 YFSETQ. Deletions cut 3 bases from V and 4 bases from J, with 25 bases between. The CDR3 consists of 18 residues. CDR3 amino acids: CASSSRGGPHVKGYGYTF. The CDR3 coding sequence is TGCGCCAGCAGCTCCCGAGGAGGGCCTCATGTGAAGGGCTATGGCTACACCTTC.

This chain uses TRBV28 with TRBJ2-3; D not resolved. Trimming stripped 3 bases from V and 0 bases from J, with 10 bases between. Germline CDR1 MDHEN, CDR2 SYDVKM. The CDR3 consists of 15 residues. The CDR3 protein is CASSLADASTDTQYF. Written as DNA, the CDR3 is TGTGCCAGCAGTTTGGCAGATGCTAGCACAGATACGCAGTATTTT.

This sequence joins TRBV7-9 and TRBJ2-3; 8 bases match TRBD2. V dropped 2 bases and J dropped 4; count of bases not matched to a gene: 2. The CDR3 sequence is 14 residues long. Germline V gene lookup returns CDR1 SEHNR and CDR2 FQNEAQ (reference sequence). CDR3 DNA: TGTGCCAGCAGCTTATCCGGGAGGGCAGATACGCAGTATTTT. It yields the protein CASSLSGRADTQYF.

This rearrangement joins TRBV5-8 to TRBJ2-1; D is possibly TRBD1 (6 bases). V gave up 1 base and J gave up 10 bases, with 6 bases separating them. Germline assignment: CDR1 SGHTS and CDR2 YDEGEE. The CDR3 is 11 amino acids. As DNA, the CDR3 is TGTGCCAGCAGCTTGCAGGGGGAGCAGTTCTTC. As protein: CASSLQGEQFF.

V is TRBV30 and J is TRBJ2-2; 7 bases align to TRBD1. Germline V CDR1 and CDR2: GTSNPN, SVGIG (reference sequence). The CDR3 has 16 amino acids. The V gene end was trimmed by 2 bases and the J gene end by 0 bases; junction bases not matched to a gene: 6. CDR3 protein: CAWSLLTGSNTGELFF. CDR3 nucleotide sequence: TGTGCCTGGAGTCTGCTGACAGGGTCGAACACCGGGGAGCTGTTTTTT.

This chain joins TRBV6-1 and TRBJ1-1; D gene unclear. CDR3 length equals 13 residues. The germline V gene has CDR1 MNHNS and CDR2 SASEGT. The V end lost 5 bases, the J end lost 7 bases, and 14 bases lay between the germline ends. The CDR3 sequence is CASSPNRDLEAFF. The CDR3 DNA follows: TGTGCCAGCAGTCCCAACAGAGACCTTGAAGCTTTCTTT.

The V and J genes are TRBV28 and TRBJ2-5; perhaps TRBD2 as D (6 bases). This CDR3 is built from 14 residues. V lost 3 bases, J lost 4 bases, and 12 bases lay in between. The germline V gene has CDR1 MDHEN and CDR2 SYDVKM. CDR3 bases: TGTGCCAGCAGTTTCCCAGGAGGGTCAGAGACCCAGTACTTC. Its protein is CASSFPGGSETQYF.

The chain recombines TRBV23-1 with TRBJ1-5; D gene unclear. TRBV23-1 is sorted into the ORF group, with uncertain function. V was pared by 3 bases and J by 5 bases, with 11 bases between. CDR3 length: 14 amino acids. The CDR3 nucleotides read TGCGCCAGCAGTCACCTTCGTAACTATCAGCCCCAGCATTTT. Amino acids: CASSHLRNYQPQHF.

This chain links TRBV6-5 with TRBJ2-5, with TRBD2 as a possible D gene (6 bases). The CDR3 consists of 15 residues. Germline V lookup: CDR1 MNHEY, CDR2 SVGAGI. V dropped 1 base and J dropped 5 bases, with 14 bases sitting between them. Here the CDR3 DNA reads TGTGCCAGCAGTTACTTTAGGGGCGCGGGGGAGACCCAGTACTTC. This encodes CASSYFRGAGETQYF.

The chain links TRBV4-1 to TRBJ2-2; 11 bases fit TRBD2. This CDR3 has 15 amino acids. J lost 5 bases, V lost 1 base, and 0 bases had no gene match. Germline assignment: CDR1 MGHRA and CDR2 YSYEKL. CDR3 residues: CASSQGLAGTGELFF. DNA of the CDR3: TGCGCCAGCAGCCAAGGACTAGCGGGGACCGGGGAGCTGTTTTTT.

The rearrangement links TRBV2 to TRBJ1-1; tentative D call: TRBD1 (6 bases). The CDR3 consists of 16 residues. Germline V lookup: CDR1 SNHLY, CDR2 FYNNEI. Deletions cut 4 bases from V and 3 bases from J, with 18 bases between. The chain's CDR3 is CASSAQVTGWDTEAFF. For the CDR3, the DNA is TGTGCCAGCAGTGCACAGGTGACAGGATGGGACACTGAAGCTTTCTTT.

The chain carries TRBV7-2 and TRBJ1-4, with 7 bases identical to TRBD1. The length of the CDR3 is 14 residues. Trimming removed 2 bases from V and 8 bases from J; junction bases left unmatched: 5. The V gene's germline CDR1 is SGHTA and CDR2 FQGNSA. The CDR3, as DNA: TGTGCCAGCAGCTTATGGCAGGGGGAGGAAAAACTGTTTTTT. The encoded protein is CASSLWQGEEKLFF.

This chain connects TRBV2 to TRBJ2-1; 9 nucleotides line up with TRBD1. J was trimmed by 3 bases and V by 6 bases; bases with no gene match: 12. Germline CDR1 SNHLY, CDR2 FYNNEI. This CDR3 has 17 amino acids. CDR3 protein: CASSDLLDRGIYNEQFF. The CDR3 nucleotides read TGTGCCAGCAGCGACCTACTAGACAGGGGGATCTACAATGAGCAGTTCTTC.

This clone was recorded once. V usage is TRBV5-5 and J usage is TRBJ2-7; TRBD2 is a possible D gene (6 bases). Deletions cut 0 bases from V and 5 bases from J, with 12 bases between. The CDR3 contains 14 residues. CDR1 and CDR2 from the germline V gene are SGHKS and YYEKEE (reference sequence). The DNA for the CDR3 is TGTGCCAGCAGCTTGGTAGGGACTGTGCACGAGCAGTACTTC. Translated: CASSLVGTVHEQYF.